Each of the 10 T cell receptor beta chains below was sequenced from the same sample in a study of blood T cell repertoires in COVID-19. Measured with immunoSEQ multiplex PCR; TCRdb has only the in-frame clones, and not every one. This table has about 15,000 clones, roughly four fifths appearing once. The material sequenced was peripheral blood. The receptor set was obtained from a man between 60 and 70 years old with acute or convalescent COVID-19.

V usage is TRBV7-2 and J usage is TRBJ1-6, with no clear D. Trimming took off 3 bases at V and 5 bases at J, with 8 bases between the two ends. CDR1 is SGHTA and CDR2 is FQGNSA in the germline V gene. The CDR3 loop spans 14 amino acids. CDR3 amino acids: CASSFSGDNSPLHF. Written as DNA, the CDR3 is TGTGCCAGCAGCTTTTCCGGAGATAATTCACCCCTCCACTTT.

The gene calls are TRBV10-3 and TRBJ1-1; TRBD1 matches 7 bases. Germline values: CDR1 ENHRY, CDR2 SYGVKD. The CDR3 has 14 amino acids. The junction had 7 bases not matched to a gene; V was cut back by 8 bases and J by 1 base. In DNA form, the CDR3 reads TGTGCCATCGCAGCCGGGACAGCGAACACTGAAGCTTTCTTT. It is translated as CAIAAGTANTEAFF.

In this sample, this clone turned up a few times. The V gene is TRBV9, the J gene TRBJ1-5; unclear D gene. The CDR3 is 15 residues long. V shed 3 bases and J shed 5 bases, with 15 bases lying between them. The germline CDR1 and CDR2 sequences are SGDLS and YYNGEE. The chain's CDR3 is CASSERGRIDQPQHF. The CDR3 coding sequence is TGTGCCAGCAGCGAACGCGGGCGGATCGATCAGCCCCAGCATTTT.

The chain recombines TRBV15 with TRBJ2-7, with D unresolved. Germline assignment: CDR1 LNHNV and CDR2 YYDKDF (reference sequence). The V end was cut by 6 bases, the J end by 5 bases, with 14 bases between. The CDR3 length is 13 residues. The CDR3 DNA follows: TGTGCCACCAGAGAAGAAGCGAAGAACGAGCAGTACTTC. Amino acid sequence: CATREEAKNEQYF.

This clone was counted only a few times. This chain joins TRBV3-1 (or the pseudogene TRBV3-2) and TRBJ2-5, with D possibly matching TRBD2 (6 bases). V lost 1 base, J lost 9 bases, and 12 bases lay in between. The CDR3 loop spans 13 amino acids. CDR1 and CDR2 from the germline V gene are LGHDT and YNNKEL (reference sequence). This CDR3 is CASSQGRAAAQYF. The CDR3 DNA reads as TGTGCCAGCAGCCAAGGGAGGGCGGCGGCCCAGTACTTC.

This clone was observed a handful of times. The chain employs TRBV2 and TRBJ2-1; D remains unclear. The CDR3 runs to 11 residues. V shed 2 bases and J shed 10 bases, with 6 bases lying between them. Per germline, CDR1 SNHLY and CDR2 FYNNEI. CDR3 nucleotide sequence: TGTGCCAGCAGTGAAAGAGGAGAGCAGTTCTTC. It codes for CASSERGEQFF.

This clone was observed once. This chain links TRBV29-1 with TRBJ2-7; 7 positions agree with TRBD1. Germline CDR1 SQVTM, CDR2 ANQGSEA. Trimming at V came to 5 bases and at J to 0 bases, leaving 4 bases not matched to a gene. This CDR3 is built from 13 residues. The CDR3 loop is CSVSDRFSYEQYF. The DNA of the CDR3 is TGCAGCGTTTCGGACAGGTTCTCCTACGAGCAGTACTTC.

V gene TRBV27 combines with J gene TRBJ1-6; a possible D gene is TRBD1 (5 bases). Germline assignment: CDR1 MNHEY and CDR2 SMNVEV (reference sequence). V lost 7 bases and J lost 7, with 17 bases in between. This CDR3 is built from 15 residues. This chain's CDR3 is CASTQPTGWNSPLHF. The CDR3 nucleotides read TGTGCCAGCACCCAACCCACAGGTTGGAATTCACCCCTCCACTTT.

The rearrangement links TRBV7-8 to TRBJ2-2, with 10 bases identical to TRBD2. The CDR3 has 15 residues. CDR1 and CDR2 (germline): SGHVS, FQNEAQ. The ends lost 2 bases at V and 4 bases at J; junction bases unmatched: 1. As DNA, the CDR3 is TGTGCCAGCAGCTTAAGGACTAGCGGCACCGGGGAGCTGTTTTTT. Encoded protein: CASSLRTSGTGELFF.

The rearrangement uses TRBV15 and TRBJ2-1; 8 positions match TRBD2. After removal of 0 bases from V and 4 bases from J, the junction contained 11 bases not matched to a gene. This CDR3 spans 18 amino acids. Germline V CDR1 and CDR2: LNHNV, YYDKDF (reference sequence). The CDR3 reads CATSRDTGPAGAYNEQFF. The CDR3 bases are TGTGCCACCAGCAGAGATACGGGCCCAGCGGGAGCATACAATGAGCAGTTCTTC.